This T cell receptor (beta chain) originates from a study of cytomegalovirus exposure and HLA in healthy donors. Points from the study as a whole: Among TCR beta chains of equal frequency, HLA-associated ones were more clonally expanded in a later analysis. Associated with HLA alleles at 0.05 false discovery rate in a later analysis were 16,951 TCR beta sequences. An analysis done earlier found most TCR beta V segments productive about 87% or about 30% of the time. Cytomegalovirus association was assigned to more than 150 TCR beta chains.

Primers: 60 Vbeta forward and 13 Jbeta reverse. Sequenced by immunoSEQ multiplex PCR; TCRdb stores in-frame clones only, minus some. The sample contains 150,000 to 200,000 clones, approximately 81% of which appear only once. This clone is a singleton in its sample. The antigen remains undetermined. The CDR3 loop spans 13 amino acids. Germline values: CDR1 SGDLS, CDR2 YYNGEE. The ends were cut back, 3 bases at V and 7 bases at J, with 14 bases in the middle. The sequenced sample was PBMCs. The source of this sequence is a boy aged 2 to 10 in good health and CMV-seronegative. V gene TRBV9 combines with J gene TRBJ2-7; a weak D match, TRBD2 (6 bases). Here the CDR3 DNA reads TGTGCCAGCAGCGAGGGAGGACTGGGGGAGCAGTACTTC. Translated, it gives CASSEGGLGEQYF.